Sequencing of this TCR beta chain was carried out in a study of graft-versus-host responses after intestinal transplantation (dated by TCRdb to about 2021). With respect to the entire study: The transplants that recipients got were multivisceral, liver-intestinal, or isolated intestinal. Every recipient was given anti-thymocyte globulin induction, then maintenance tacrolimus and steroids for 3 to 4 years. Bulk TCR-beta CDR3 sequencing was used to track graft-versus-host and host-versus-graft alloreactive T cell clones in the graft, circulation and bone marrow after intestinal transplantation. Alloreactive clones were identified by sequencing pre-transplant mixed lymphocyte reaction products and comparing them with unstimulated pre-transplant donor and recipient T cells. The cohort enrolled roughly 25 intestinal transplant recipients including one retransplant, and 3 patients lacking pretransplant specimens were excluded. Donor T cell macrochimerism was defined as a peak of at least 4% donor T cells among recipient peripheral blood mononuclear cells. Samples from a few later patients were sequenced in-house on an Illumina MiSeq with MiXCR processing rather than by the commercial service.

CDR1 KGHSH and CDR2 LQKENI were looked up in the germline V gene. The CDR3 covers 17 residues, taking in both the cysteine and the phenylalanine. Just CDR3 DNA is preserved here, 51 bases in frame from base 1. Germline trimming: 3 bases from V, 3 bases from J; junction bases outside gene matches: 4. Library creation used the immunoSEQ multiplex PCR assay. For most patients, genomic DNA was isolated with the Qiagen DNeasy Blood and Tissue Kit and shipped frozen to Adaptive Biotechnologies for TCR sequencing. High-throughput TCR-beta CDR3 sequencing of genomic DNA from most patients was performed by Adaptive Biotechnologies. As for how the authors treated the data: TCR sequencing data for roughly 20 patients were retrieved from Adaptive's ImmunoSEQ software; a few other patients were processed with MiXCR and VDJtools. CD4 versus CD8 sorting errors were corrected by removing sequences found in both subsets at a frequency ratio below 5:1. CDR3 nucleotide sequences shared between donor and recipient were removed because the origin of such sequences could not be assigned. To be classed as alloreactive, a clone needed at least 2-fold expansion over unstimulated cells and a minimum CFSE-low frequency of 0.002% (template counts) or 0.001% (read counts). Clones detected in sequenced pre-transplant spleen, lymph node, or MLR CFSE-low populations of the donor or recipient were defined as mappable. Cumulative frequency of alloreactive clones was calculated as a percentage of all sequences weighted by copy number. The clones in this table, taken by TCRdb from immuneACCESS, are in-frame only. Not every clone is retained; where verified, under half of the shortfall comes from an unresolved V gene, and the cause of the rest is unknown. D and trimming come from the DNA, and the V and J calls and clone size come from that table. The sample table contains under 150,000 clones; only one count was recorded for 85% to 95% of them. The ten largest clones take up around 0.12% of the sample.

This specimen's time point label, per the study, means: cells obtained before transplantation from donor or recipient. CD3+CD4+ and CD3+CD8+ populations were FACS-sorted from unstimulated pre-transplant donor and recipient cells taken from spleen or lymph nodes. Study-wide findings and limitations: GvH clones turned up in recipient bone marrow, with some appearing earlier in ileal mucosa or blood, a pattern consistent with an intestinal mucosal origin. Early after transplant, peak levels of circulating GvH clones were associated with declines in HvG clones. Conclusions were limited by the relatively low number and heterogeneity of intestinal transplant patients. High GvH to HvG T cell clonal ratios were observed in the allografts of patients with donor T cell macrochimerism.

A word on this clone: Its cognate antigen has yet to be identified. Base qualities are not provided; no much larger clone lies one nucleotide away.

The source of this sequence is a human donor who received an intestinal transplant. The chain links TRBV18 with TRBJ2-4; 14 nucleotides in the junction match TRBD2. The sample consisted of unstimulated CD4+ T cells sorted from spleen or lymph node cells, taken before intestinal transplant. The CDR3 reads CASSPIGLAGGKNIQYF. The DNA sequence is TGTGCCAGCTCACCTATAGGACTAGCGGGAGGCAAAAACATTCAGTACTTC.